These T cell receptor beta chains were read from a single sample in a study of T cell responses to AZD1222 COVID-19 vaccine. Generated by immunoSEQ multiplex PCR, the TCRdb table keeps only in-frame clones and is missing some. The sample has some 79,000 clones; 80% are singletons. The source material was peripheral blood, sampled 28 days after the second AZD1222 dose. All receptors come from an adult who received the AZD1222 COVID-19 vaccine. The CDR3 runs from the conserved cysteine through the conserved F or W. Each record gives: J gene, V gene, D gene, CDR3 protein. A D gene is named only where the DNA matches it firmly.

>TRBJ2-1|TRBV6-6|.
CATTRLANEQFF
>TRBJ2-3|TRBV6-5|TRBD1
CASSYSQGATDTQYF
>TRBJ1-2|TRBV5-6|TRBD1
CASSSDRGYGYTF
>TRBJ2-1|TRBV7-9|TRBD1
CASSRGQGARDEQFF
>TRBJ1-5|TRBV2|TRBD1
CASSKGAEGNQPQHF
>TRBJ2-7|TRBV5-1|.
CASMVGDPSYEQYF
>TRBJ2-3|TRBV19|.
CASSLGQFSDTQYF
>TRBJ2-7|TRBV19|TRBD2
CARTSGRASYEQYF
>TRBJ1-2|TRBV7-9|.
CASSLVGRTGSYTF
>TRBJ2-1|TRBV6-5|TRBD2
CASSYSISGGADEQFF
>TRBJ2-5|TRBV3-1/TRBV3-2|.
CATQFSGVETQYF